A selection of T cell receptor beta chains follows, all from one sample in a study of shared clonotypes between healthy human individuals. The method was immunoSEQ multiplex PCR; TCRdb's version includes in-frame clones alone and lacks a portion of them. The sample holds about 2.4 million clones; 93% are singletons and the top ten take 0.36%. The source material was naive CD4+ T cells from PBMCs. The receptors come from a man younger than 35 in good health. Some clones in this sample may be carry-over from other donors' samples. Both conserved end residues are part of each CDR3. D genes are given only for firm matches. Clone size is given for some rows only: seen once, a few or many times, or a class if the clone is expanded.

j_call,clone_size,v_call,d_call,cdr3_length,cdr3_nt,cdr3_aa
TRBJ2-1,.,TRBV10-3,TRBD2,19,TGTGCCATCACCCCCCGGCGAGCGGGGCCCGACAAGGTTAACAATGAGCAGTTCTTC,CAITPRRAGPDKVNNEQFF
TRBJ1-1,.,TRBV7-3,.,13,TGTGCCAGCAGCTTAGGCGGGGGGACTGAAGCTTTCTTT,CASSLGGGTEAFF
TRBJ2-7,.,TRBV18,.,13,TGTGCCAGCTCACCAACCCAGGGATACGAGCAGTACTTC,CASSPTQGYEQYF
TRBJ2-7,.,TRBV7-3,.,14,TGTGCCAGCAGCCCGACCCCGTACTCTTACGAGCAGTACTTC,CASSPTPYSYEQYF
TRBJ2-5,.,TRBV2,.,13,TGTGCCAGCAGTCCAGAGTACCAAGAGACCCAGTACTTC,CASSPEYQETQYF
TRBJ1-2,.,TRBV5-8,TRBD1,14,TGTGCCAGCAGCAGACAGGGGGCTCCTCATGGCTACACCTTC,CASSRQGAPHGYTF
TRBJ1-1,.,TRBV29-1,TRBD1,15,TGCAGCGCTGGTGGGACAGGGGTTTGGGACACTGAAGCTTTCTTT,CSAGGTGVWDTEAFF
TRBJ2-3,.,TRBV21-1,.,11,TGTGCCAGACCCCCTCCAGATACGCAGTATTTT,CARPPPDTQYF
TRBJ1-2,.,TRBV5-8,.,13,TGTGCCAGCACGGACCCGCCAGACTATGGCTACACCTTC,CASTDPPDYGYTF
TRBJ1-1,.,TRBV28,.,12,TGTGCCAGCAGTCTAACTCAGGGATCAGCTTTCTTT,CASSLTQGSAFF
TRBJ2-1,.,TRBV7-3,.,16,TGTGCCAGCAGCTCAGGCGGGTGGGCATCCTACAATGAGCAGTTCTTC,CASSSGGWASYNEQFF
TRBJ1-1,.,TRBV6-5,.,12,TGTGCCAGCAGTGATGTAAACACTGAAGCTTTCTTT,CASSDVNTEAFF
TRBJ1-5,few,TRBV7-2,TRBD1,13,TGTGCCAGCAGCTTCGACAGGGGACAGCCCCAGCATTTT,CASSFDRGQPQHF
TRBJ1-2,.,TRBV7-9,.,14,TGTGCCAGCAGCTCCAGACGTCAGCCATATGGCTACACCTTC,CASSSRRQPYGYTF
TRBJ2-7,.,TRBV2,.,15,TGTGCCAGCACCCGCTCAGGGACCTACTCCTACGAGCAGTACTTC,CASTRSGTYSYEQYF
TRBJ2-2,.,TRBV19,TRBD1,15,TGTGCCAGTATCCAGACAGGGGGCAACACCGGGGAGCTGTTTTTT,CASIQTGGNTGELFF
TRBJ2-1,.,TRBV9,TRBD2,16,TGTGCCAGCAGAGCCATCGGGCTAGCGGGAGAGGATGAGCAGTTCTTC,CASRAIGLAGEDEQFF
TRBJ1-2,.,TRBV28,TRBD1,13,TGTGCCAGTGTTATAGGGACAGGCTATGGCTACACCTTC,CASVIGTGYGYTF
TRBJ2-7,.,TRBV30,TRBD2,14,TGTGCCTGGAGGGGACTAGCGGGATCCTACGAGCAGTACTTC,CAWRGLAGSYEQYF
TRBJ2-7,.,TRBV6-5,.,14,TGTGCCAGCAGTATACAGGGCCACTCCTACGAGCAGTACTTC,CASSIQGHSYEQYF
TRBJ2-4,.,TRBV11-1,TRBD1,18,TGTGCCAGCAGCTTAGATTATGGGACAGCTCTAGCCAAAAACATTCAGTACTTC,CASSLDYGTALAKNIQYF
TRBJ1-1,.,TRBV12-2,.,17,TGTGCAAGTCGCCGCACCTCCGGCGGGGGGGCGGGCACTGAAGCTTTCTTT,CASRRTSGGGAGTEAFF
TRBJ2-1,.,TRBV6-1,TRBD2,13,TGTGCCAGCACCAGACTAGCGGGAGATGAGCAGTTCTTC,CASTRLAGDEQFF
TRBJ1-2,.,TRBV5-4,TRBD1,15,TGTGCCAGCAGCCACCAACAGGGGGCCCACTATGGCTACACCTTC,CASSHQQGAHYGYTF
TRBJ1-3,.,TRBV6-6,.,14,TGTGCCAGCAGCCCGGGACGGTCTGGAAACACCATATATTTT,CASSPGRSGNTIYF
TRBJ2-7,once,TRBV9,.,15,TGTGCCAGCAGCCCAGGGGGGACAGTGGACCGCGAGCAGTACTTC,CASSPGGTVDREQYF
TRBJ2-6,.,TRBV28,.,16,TGTGCCAGCAGAACCCAGGGGGGCTCTGGGGCCAACGTCCTGACTTTC,CASRTQGGSGANVLTF
TRBJ2-2,.,TRBV5-4,.,14,TGTGCCAGCAGCTTGCGGTTGAACACCGGGGAGCTGTTTTTT,CASSLRLNTGELFF
TRBJ2-1,.,TRBV5-4,TRBD2,14,TGTGCCAGCAGCCCTAATACTAGCGGTGATGAGCAGTTCTTC,CASSPNTSGDEQFF
TRBJ1-5,.,TRBV7-9,.,14,TGTGCCAGCAGCCCGACGGGGGGTTGGCAGCCCCAGCATTTT,CASSPTGGWQPQHF
TRBJ1-1,few,TRBV30,TRBD1,10,TGTGCCTGGGGACAGGGAAAAGCTTTCTTT,CAWGQGKAFF
TRBJ2-5,.,TRBV5-4,.,16,TGTGCCAGCAGCCCAAGGTCACAGTCAATCGGGGAGACCCAGTACTTC,CASSPRSQSIGETQYF
TRBJ2-2,.,TRBV2,.,17,TGTGCCAGCAGTGACCGCCGAGTGGGGGCATTCACCGGGGAGCTGTTTTTT,CASSDRRVGAFTGELFF
TRBJ1-2,few,TRBV5-1,TRBD1,15,TGCGCCAGCACCGAATCAACAGGGGCGAACTATGGCTACACCTTC,CASTESTGANYGYTF
TRBJ1-3,.,TRBV5-1,.,14,TGCGCCAGCAGTGACGACTCGGGGGGAAACACCATATATTTT,CASSDDSGGNTIYF
TRBJ2-7,.,TRBV18,.,15,TGTGCCAGCTCATCCGCTCAAAGGGCCTCCTACGAGCAGTACTTC,CASSSAQRASYEQYF
TRBJ2-1,.,TRBV6-4,.,15,TGTGCCAGCAGCCCTGGGGCGGACTCCTACAATGAGCAGTTCTTC,CASSPGADSYNEQFF